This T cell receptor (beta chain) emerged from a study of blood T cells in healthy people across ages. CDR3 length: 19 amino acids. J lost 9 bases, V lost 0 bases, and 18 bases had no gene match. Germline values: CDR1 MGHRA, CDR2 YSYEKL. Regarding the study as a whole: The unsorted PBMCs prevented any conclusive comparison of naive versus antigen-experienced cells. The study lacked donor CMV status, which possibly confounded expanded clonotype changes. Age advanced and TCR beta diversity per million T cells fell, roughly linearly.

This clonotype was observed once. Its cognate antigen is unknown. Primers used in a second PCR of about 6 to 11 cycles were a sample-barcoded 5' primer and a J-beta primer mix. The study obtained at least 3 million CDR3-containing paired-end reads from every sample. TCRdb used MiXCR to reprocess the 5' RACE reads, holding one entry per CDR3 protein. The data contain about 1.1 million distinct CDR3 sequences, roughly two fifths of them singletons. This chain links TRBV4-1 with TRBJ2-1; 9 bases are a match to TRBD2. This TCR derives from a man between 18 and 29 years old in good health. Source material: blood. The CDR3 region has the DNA TGCGCCAGCAGCCAAGATAGGATGCCAGCGGGGGGACTCACAAGTGAGCAGTTCTTC. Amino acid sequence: CASSQDRMPAGGLTSEQFF.